This is a list of T cell receptor beta chains from one sample in a study of blood T cell repertoires in COVID-19. TCRdb's copy holds only in-frame clones and misses some; the assay was immunoSEQ multiplex PCR. The table shows some 360,000 clones, with approximately 89% occurring only once. The sample taken for sequencing was peripheral blood. The receptor source for this set is an older woman with COVID-19, enrolled during active disease. The CDR3 runs from the conserved cysteine through the conserved F or W. Each record gives: V gene, clone size, J gene, D gene, CDR3 DNA, CDR3 protein. D genes are given only for firm matches. Clone size is stated in some rows and not others, as once, few, many or a class when expanded.

>TRBV4-1|-|TRBJ1-3|-
TGCGCCAGCAGCCAAGAGTTGAGATTCTCTGGAAACACCATATATTTT
CASSQELRFSGNTIYF
>TRBV2|-|TRBJ2-2|-
TGTGCCAGCAGATCTTCGAACACCGGGGAGCTGTTTTTT
CASRSSNTGELFF
>TRBV7-6|-|TRBJ1-4|TRBD1
TGTGCCAGCAGACAATCTCCGGGACAGGGGGATGAAAAACTGTTTTTT
CASRQSPGQGDEKLFF
>TRBV6-5|-|TRBJ1-1|-
TGTGCCAGCAGTTACTCGAACAGTAACATGAACACTGAAGCTTTCTTT
CASSYSNSNMNTEAFF
>TRBV30|few|TRBJ1-6|-
TGTGCCTGGAGTGCGCAGCAGGGTTTGGTCCCCCTCCACTTT
CAWSAQQGLVPLHF
>TRBV6-1|-|TRBJ2-7|-
TGTGCCAGCAGTGAAGATGGCACCGACTACGAGCAGTACTTC
CASSEDGTDYEQYF
>TRBV5-1|-|TRBJ1-2|TRBD1
TGCGCCAGCAGCGGGACAGGGTTGTTTGGCTACACCTTC
CASSGTGLFGYTF
>TRBV29-1|-|TRBJ1-2|-
TGCAGCGCCCCCACCCGGGGGATCGATGGCTACACCTTC
CSAPTRGIDGYTF
>TRBV23-1|once|TRBJ1-1|-
TGCGCCAGCAGTCAGTATACAGGGTGGTTAAACACTGAAGCTTTCTTT
CASSQYTGWLNTEAFF
>TRBV5-1|once|TRBJ2-6|-
TGCGCCAGCAGCTTGGTTCCTCGGGGATCACCTGGGGCCAACGTCCTGACTTTC
CASSLVPRGSPGANVLTF
>TRBV11-2|-|TRBJ2-1|-
TGTGCCAGCAGCTGGGCAGCCTCCTACAATGAGCAGTTCTTC
CASSWAASYNEQFF
>TRBV2|-|TRBJ1-3|-
TGTGCCAGCAGTGAAGCTGTCAGGGCCTCTGGAAACACCATATATTTT
CASSEAVRASGNTIYF
>TRBV5-4|-|TRBJ2-3|TRBD2
TGTGCCAGCAGCTTGGATAGCGGGGGGGCCGGGGGTACGCAGTATTTT
CASSLDSGGAGGTQYF
>TRBV6-5|-|TRBJ1-5|TRBD1
TGTGCCAGCAGCTTCGACAGGGGCGGGCAGCCCCAGCATTTT
CASSFDRGGQPQHF
>TRBV7-9|-|TRBJ2-7|TRBD2
TGTGCCAGCAGCTTAGGCGCGGGGGGGGCCGCGTACTTC
CASSLGAGGAAYF
>TRBV5-5|-|TRBJ2-2|-
TGTGCCAGCAGCTTGGCAGGATCGAACACCGGGGAGCTGTTTTTT
CASSLAGSNTGELFF
>TRBV7-2|-|TRBJ2-7|TRBD1
TGTGCCAGCAGCTTTGGGCAGGGGGTGAGGGAGCAGTACTTC
CASSFGQGVREQYF
>TRBV27|-|TRBJ1-4|-
TGTGCCAGCAGGAACCTCTATGACGGGTGGAGGGCAAAACTGTTTTTT
CASRNLYDGWRAKLFF
>TRBV5-6|-|TRBJ1-3|-
TGTGCCAGCAGCTGGAGGACCGTTTCTGGAAACACCATATATTTT
CASSWRTVSGNTIYF
>TRBV28|-|TRBJ1-5|TRBD1
TGTGCCAGCAGTTTTGGGGCAGGGGGGCAGCCCCAGCATTTT
CASSFGAGGQPQHF
>TRBV29-1|-|TRBJ1-2|TRBD1
TGCAGCGTTGGAGGGGGCGGAAGCTACACCTTC
CSVGGGGSYTF
>TRBV28|-|TRBJ1-1|TRBD1
TGTGCCAGCATTCCCCCGAGGGGGCGAGATAACACTGAAGCTTTCTTT
CASIPPRGRDNTEAFF